This is a list of T cell receptor beta chains from one sample in a study of T cell responses to AZD1222 COVID-19 vaccine. Using immunoSEQ multiplex PCR, the repertoire was profiled, and TCRdb retains in-frame clones only, with some absent. The table lists roughly 160,000 clones, roughly 86% of them singletons. Sequences were derived from peripheral blood, sampled on day 0 of AZD1222 vaccination. These receptors originate from an adult in good health. Each CDR3 is given with its conserved first and last residue. D genes are given only for firm matches. Rows may omit the clone size; those that give it use once, few, many or a size class.

>.|TRBV6-4|TRBJ1-1|.
CASRTDQGNTEAFF
TGTGCCAGCAGGACCGATCAGGGGAACACTGAAGCTTTCTTT
>.|TRBV30|TRBJ1-3|.
CAWSVFSGSYSGNTIYF
TGTGCCTGGAGTGTATTTTCGGGCAGTTACTCTGGAAACACCATATATTTT
>.|TRBV7-2|TRBJ1-2|.
CASPPADGGGYTF
TGTGCCAGCCCTCCGGCGGACGGAGGTGGCTACACCTTC
>.|TRBV4-3|TRBJ1-4|.
CASSQDGRADEKLFF
TGCGCCAGCAGCCAAGACGGCAGGGCGGATGAAAAACTGTTTTTT
>.|TRBV4-2|TRBJ1-3|.
CASSQGVLSGNTIYF
TGTGCCAGCAGCCAAGGTGTCCTCTCTGGAAACACCATATATTTT
>.|TRBV6-2/TRBV6-3|TRBJ1-1|.
CASSPWGGVKLEAFF
TGTGCCAGCAGTCCCTGGGGAGGGGTAAAACTAGAAGCTTTCTTT
>.|TRBV7-2|TRBJ2-7|.
CASSQSDRSPFPSEQYF
TGTGCCAGCAGCCAGAGTGATCGTTCACCTTTCCCTTCCGAGCAGTACTTC
>.|TRBV30|TRBJ2-2|.
CAWGQGGFGGELFF
TGTGCCTGGGGCCAGGGAGGTTTTGGCGGGGAGCTGTTTTTT
>.|TRBV19|TRBJ1-1|.
CASTRMNTEAFF
TGTGCCAGTACCCGAATGAACACTGAAGCTTTCTTT
>few|TRBV30|TRBJ1-1|.
CAWSTWGSNMNTEAFF
TGTGCCTGGAGTACGTGGGGGTCGAATATGAACACTGAAGCTTTCTTT
>once|TRBV6-4|TRBJ1-1|.
CASSARWAEAFF
TGTGCCAGCAGTGCTCGGTGGGCTGAAGCTTTCTTT
>.|TRBV7-2|TRBJ2-1|TRBD1
CASSQGTGGYNEQFF
TGTGCCAGCAGCCAAGGGACAGGGGGGTACAATGAGCAGTTCTTC
>.|TRBV29-1|TRBJ2-1|.
CSVGVAGYNEQFF
TGCAGCGTTGGGGTGGCGGGCTACAATGAGCAGTTCTTC
>.|TRBV28|TRBJ1-3|.
CASRTADLSSGNTIYF
TGTGCCAGCCGTACCGCGGACCTCAGCTCTGGAAACACCATATATTTT
>.|TRBV28|TRBJ1-1|TRBD1
CASSPGTGYSTEAFF
TGTGCCAGCAGTCCAGGGACAGGGTATAGCACTGAAGCTTTCTTT
>.|TRBV7-9|TRBJ2-7|.
CASSLPGSRTEQYF
TGTGCCAGCAGCTTACCCGGGTCCCGAACGGAGCAGTACTTC
>.|TRBV5-1|TRBJ2-5|TRBD1
CASRPGTGVRQETQYF
TGCGCCAGCAGGCCGGGGACAGGAGTTCGCCAAGAGACCCAGTACTTC
>.|TRBV4-1|TRBJ1-1|TRBD1
CASSQEWEGTGDTEAFF
TGCGCCAGCAGCCAAGAATGGGAGGGGACAGGGGATACTGAAGCTTTCTTT
>.|TRBV7-2|TRBJ1-1|TRBD1
CASSLGGTGVENTEAFF
TGTGCCAGCAGCTTAGGAGGGACAGGGGTAGAGAACACTGAAGCTTTCTTT
>once|TRBV7-3|TRBJ1-6|.
CASSLSGNSPLHF
TGTGCCAGCAGCCTATCGGGGAATTCACCCCTCCACTTT
>.|TRBV9|TRBJ2-1|.
CASSVGQGLHNEQFF
TGTGCCAGCAGCGTAGGGCAGGGTCTCCACAATGAGCAGTTCTTC
>.|TRBV28|TRBJ1-5|TRBD1
CASIASLDRSNQPQHF
TGTGCCAGCATAGCATCTCTGGACAGGAGCAATCAGCCCCAGCATTTT
>.|TRBV11-2|TRBJ2-1|.
CASSLEVLEVQFF
TGTGCCAGCAGCTTAGAGGTCCTAGAAGTGCAGTTCTTC
>.|TRBV5-4|TRBJ1-2|TRBD1
CASSFQGVGGYGYTF
TGTGCCAGCAGCTTCCAGGGGGTCGGCGGCTATGGCTACACCTTC